These T cell receptor beta chains were read from a single sample in a study of identifying expanded T cells in peripheral blood. The protocol was immunoSEQ multiplex PCR, while the TCRdb copy is restricted to in-frame clones and leaves out a portion. The sample has approximately 80,000 clones, about four fifths seen once. The sample consisted of blood. Receptors originate from a person between 18 and 75 years old in good health. Each CDR3 is given with its conserved first and last residue. A D gene is named only where the DNA matches it firmly. Clone size is not always given. Where it is, it says once, few, many or a class for expanded clones.

abundance: -; v_gene: TRBV5-3; d_gene: TRBD1; j_gene: TRBJ2-2; CDR3nt: TGTGCCAGAAGCCACCGGGACAGGGAAGGCACCGGGGAGCTGTTTTTT; CDR3aa: CARSHRDREGTGELFF
abundance: -; v_gene: TRBV5-4; d_gene: TRBD1; j_gene: TRBJ1-4; CDR3nt: TGTGCCAGCAGCTTGCCGGGACAGCTAGAAAAACTGTTTTTT; CDR3aa: CASSLPGQLEKLFF
abundance: once; v_gene: TRBV20-1; d_gene: TRBD2; j_gene: TRBJ2-1; CDR3nt: TGCAGTGCCAGTTTAGCGGGGAAGCAGTTCTTC; CDR3aa: CSASLAGKQFF
abundance: -; v_gene: TRBV5-1; d_gene: -; j_gene: TRBJ1-4; CDR3nt: TGCGCCAGCAGCTTGGCCGGAGGTAACGGTGAAAAACTGTTTTTT; CDR3aa: CASSLAGGNGEKLFF
abundance: few; v_gene: TRBV7-9; d_gene: -; j_gene: TRBJ1-1; CDR3nt: TGTGCCAGCAGCGGCACTGAAGCTTTCTTT; CDR3aa: CASSGTEAFF
abundance: -; v_gene: TRBV4-3; d_gene: -; j_gene: TRBJ2-1; CDR3nt: TGCGCCAGCAGCCAAGCTGGTACAGGGTTCGATGAGCAGTTCTTC; CDR3aa: CASSQAGTGFDEQFF
abundance: -; v_gene: TRBV2; d_gene: TRBD2; j_gene: TRBJ2-2; CDR3nt: TGTGCCAGCAGCCCTCCTAATAGCGGGAGCACCGGGGAGCTGTTTTTT; CDR3aa: CASSPPNSGSTGELFF
abundance: -; v_gene: TRBV9; d_gene: -; j_gene: TRBJ1-2; CDR3nt: TGTGCCAGCAGCATCAGATGGCGGGGAGGGGGCTATGGCTACACCTTC; CDR3aa: CASSIRWRGGGYGYTF
abundance: -; v_gene: TRBV25-1; d_gene: TRBD1; j_gene: TRBJ2-3; CDR3nt: TGTGCCAGCAGTATCTCGGGACAGGGTCCAGATACGCAGTATTTT; CDR3aa: CASSISGQGPDTQYF
abundance: few; v_gene: TRBV7-2; d_gene: -; j_gene: TRBJ2-2; CDR3nt: TGTGCCAGCAGCTGGGGCGGCCTGGGGACCGGGGAGCTGTTTTTT; CDR3aa: CASSWGGLGTGELFF
abundance: -; v_gene: TRBV28; d_gene: TRBD1; j_gene: TRBJ1-5; CDR3nt: TGTGCCAGCAGTCTGGTGAACGGACAGGGCCTCAATCAGCCCCAGCATTTT; CDR3aa: CASSLVNGQGLNQPQHF
abundance: few; v_gene: TRBV28; d_gene: TRBD1; j_gene: TRBJ1-5; CDR3nt: TGTGCCAGCAGACGGACAGGGGGCTTCAATCAGCCCCAGCATTTT; CDR3aa: CASRRTGGFNQPQHF
abundance: -; v_gene: TRBV10-3; d_gene: TRBD2; j_gene: TRBJ2-7; CDR3nt: TGTGCCATCAGTCCAGCCGGGACTAGCGGGAGCTCGGGGATGAACGAGCAGTACTTC; CDR3aa: CAISPAGTSGSSGMNEQYF
abundance: -; v_gene: TRBV7-6; d_gene: TRBD2; j_gene: TRBJ2-1; CDR3nt: TGTGCCAGCAGCTTAGGGGGTTTAGCGGGAGTCCCTGAGCAGTTCTTC; CDR3aa: CASSLGGLAGVPEQFF
abundance: few; v_gene: TRBV5-1; d_gene: -; j_gene: TRBJ2-1; CDR3nt: TGCGCCAGCAGCTCCCGGGACAAATCATACAATGAGCAGTTCTTC; CDR3aa: CASSSRDKSYNEQFF
abundance: -; v_gene: TRBV15; d_gene: TRBD1; j_gene: TRBJ2-1; CDR3nt: TGTGCCACCAGTCGATGGGACAGGGGCAATGAGCAGTTCTTC; CDR3aa: CATSRWDRGNEQFF
abundance: few; v_gene: TRBV6-4; d_gene: -; j_gene: TRBJ2-2; CDR3nt: TGTGCCAGCAGTGACTCAGGGGACACCGGGGAGCTGTTTTTT; CDR3aa: CASSDSGDTGELFF
abundance: few; v_gene: TRBV29-1; d_gene: -; j_gene: TRBJ2-3; CDR3nt: TGCAGCGTTGGGCAGGTAGCCACAGATACGCAGTATTTT; CDR3aa: CSVGQVATDTQYF
abundance: once; v_gene: TRBV28; d_gene: -; j_gene: TRBJ2-3; CDR3nt: TGTGCCAGCAGTTTTTCTAGCACAGATACGCAGTATTTT; CDR3aa: CASSFSSTDTQYF
abundance: -; v_gene: TRBV11-1; d_gene: -; j_gene: TRBJ1-2; CDR3nt: TGTGCCAGCAGGGACCGGGCCGAGGGGAAAGGCTACACCTTC; CDR3aa: CASRDRAEGKGYTF
abundance: -; v_gene: TRBV5-6; d_gene: -; j_gene: TRBJ2-5; CDR3nt: TGTGCCAGCAGCTTTAAGGGGAGTGGAGAGACCCAGTACTTC; CDR3aa: CASSFKGSGETQYF
abundance: -; v_gene: TRBV9; d_gene: -; j_gene: TRBJ2-3; CDR3nt: TGTGCCAGCAGCGCAACAGGGGAGGAGGCAGATACGCAGTATTTT; CDR3aa: CASSATGEEADTQYF
abundance: -; v_gene: TRBV2; d_gene: -; j_gene: TRBJ2-3; CDR3nt: TGTGCCAGCAGTGATCCCCACAACGCAACAGATACGCAGTATTTT; CDR3aa: CASSDPHNATDTQYF
abundance: -; v_gene: TRBV27; d_gene: -; j_gene: TRBJ2-7; CDR3nt: TGTGCCAGCAGTTTATCCGGCGGGAATTCCTACGAGCAGTACTTC; CDR3aa: CASSLSGGNSYEQYF
abundance: -; v_gene: TRBV15; d_gene: TRBD2; j_gene: TRBJ2-3; CDR3nt: TGTGCCACCAGCAGAGACCGCGGGAGGCCCACAGATACGCAGTATTTT; CDR3aa: CATSRDRGRPTDTQYF
abundance: -; v_gene: TRBV29-1; d_gene: TRBD2; j_gene: TRBJ2-1; CDR3nt: TGCAGCGTTGAGGGAGGGTCCTACAATGAGCAGTTCTTC; CDR3aa: CSVEGGSYNEQFF
abundance: -; v_gene: TRBV6-5; d_gene: -; j_gene: TRBJ2-3; CDR3nt: TGTGCCAGCAGTTACAGTAGGGGGGCGAGAGATACGCAGTATTTT; CDR3aa: CASSYSRGARDTQYF
abundance: few; v_gene: TRBV9; d_gene: TRBD2; j_gene: TRBJ2-3; CDR3nt: TGTGCCAGCGGGACTAGCGGGACTAGCACAGATACGCAGTATTTT; CDR3aa: CASGTSGTSTDTQYF
abundance: -; v_gene: TRBV9; d_gene: -; j_gene: TRBJ2-3; CDR3nt: TGTGCCAGCAGCGTAGAGGGGAGAGGGGCCACAGATACGCAGTATTTT; CDR3aa: CASSVEGRGATDTQYF
abundance: -; v_gene: TRBV13; d_gene: -; j_gene: TRBJ2-7; CDR3nt: TGTGCCAGCAGCTTATCTCCCAGCGGAGAAACCTACGAGCAGTACTTC; CDR3aa: CASSLSPSGETYEQYF
abundance: -; v_gene: TRBV9; d_gene: TRBD2; j_gene: TRBJ2-3; CDR3nt: TGTGCCAGCAGCCTACGACTAGCGGGAGCTTCAGATACGCAGTATTTT; CDR3aa: CASSLRLAGASDTQYF
abundance: -; v_gene: TRBV18; d_gene: TRBD2; j_gene: TRBJ2-5; CDR3nt: TGTGCCAGCTCACCACCGGGGACTAGCGGGAAAGAGACCCAGTACTTC; CDR3aa: CASSPPGTSGKETQYF
abundance: -; v_gene: TRBV9; d_gene: TRBD2; j_gene: TRBJ2-6; CDR3nt: TGTGCCAGCAGCCAGGGAGGGGTAGGGGCCAACGTCCTGACTTTC; CDR3aa: CASSQGGVGANVLTF
abundance: many; v_gene: TRBV28; d_gene: -; j_gene: TRBJ2-3; CDR3nt: TGTGCCAGCAGTTTCGGTACAACAGATACGCAGTATTTT; CDR3aa: CASSFGTTDTQYF
abundance: -; v_gene: TRBV28; d_gene: -; j_gene: TRBJ2-3; CDR3nt: TGTGCCAGCAGTGGGAGTAGCACAGATACGCAGTATTTT; CDR3aa: CASSGSSTDTQYF
abundance: -; v_gene: TRBV19; d_gene: -; j_gene: TRBJ1-1; CDR3nt: TGTGCCAGTAGTGATAGGAGCACTGAAGCTTTCTTT; CDR3aa: CASSDRSTEAFF
abundance: -; v_gene: TRBV10-2; d_gene: -; j_gene: TRBJ1-2; CDR3nt: TGCGCCAGCAGTGACAGGGCTAACTATGGCTACACCTTC; CDR3aa: CASSDRANYGYTF
abundance: few; v_gene: TRBV7-6; d_gene: -; j_gene: TRBJ1-5; CDR3nt: TGTGCCAGCAGCTTAGAAGGCGTACGGGGTCAGCCCCAGCATTTT; CDR3aa: CASSLEGVRGQPQHF
abundance: once; v_gene: TRBV6-4; d_gene: -; j_gene: TRBJ1-2; CDR3nt: TGTGCCAGCACTCCGGGCGTCTATGGCTACACCTTC; CDR3aa: CASTPGVYGYTF
abundance: -; v_gene: TRBV19; d_gene: -; j_gene: TRBJ2-7; CDR3nt: TGTGCCAGTAGTATCGGCGGGGCTCCCTACGAGCAGTACTTC; CDR3aa: CASSIGGAPYEQYF
abundance: -; v_gene: TRBV10-3; d_gene: -; j_gene: TRBJ2-5; CDR3nt: TGTGCCATCAGTCCTATACCGCAAGAGACCCAGTACTTC; CDR3aa: CAISPIPQETQYF
abundance: -; v_gene: TRBV4-1; d_gene: TRBD1; j_gene: TRBJ2-7; CDR3nt: TGCGCCAGCAGCCAAGATGGCGGACAGGGAGCCTACGAGCAGTACTTC; CDR3aa: CASSQDGGQGAYEQYF